This T cell receptor (beta chain) was captured by sequencing in a study of shared clonotypes between healthy human individuals. Assay: immunoSEQ multiplex PCR; the TCRdb copy retains only in-frame clones and omits some. This table holds roughly 2.5 million clones, more than 90% found once. Germline CDR1 and CDR2: LGHNT and FRNRAP. Trimming removed 7 bases from V and 4 bases from J; junction bases left unmatched: 9. CDR3 size: 14 residues. V usage is TRBV12-5 and J usage is TRBJ2-7; 8 bases map to TRBD2. The sample taken for sequencing was naive CD4+ T cells sorted from blood. Subset specified: CD45RA+ positively selected. The sequence came from a man between 18 and 29 years old in good health. The CDR3 here is CASAKSGSLYEQYF. CDR3 bases: TGTGCTAGTGCCAAAAGCGGGAGCTTGTACGAGCAGTACTTC.